This TCR beta chain is from a study of shared clonotypes between healthy human individuals. Repertoires were generated with immunoSEQ multiplex PCR, while TCRdb's copy carries only in-frame clones and drops some. Of some 660,000 clones listed, around 78% are singletons. CDR1 and CDR2 (germline): KGHSH, LQKENI. V gave up 3 bases and J gave up 6 bases, with 18 bases separating them. The CDR3 consists of 15 residues. The chain couples TRBV18 to TRBJ2-7, with D possibly matching TRBD1 (6 bases). Sequenced input: memory CD4+ T cells sorted from blood. The subset is: CD45RA-negative fraction. This receptor was obtained from a woman aged 30 to 39 in good health. The CDR3: CASSPTDSFLLEQYF. CDR3 nucleotides: TGTGCCAGCTCACCGACGGACAGTTTTCTGCTCGAGCAGTACTTC.